The text below deals with one T cell receptor beta chain. What it recognizes is unknown. This sample was taken from a study of post-analysis software for immune sequencing data. On the study more broadly: The disease courses covered relapsing-remitting, secondary progressive and progressive-relapsing multiple sclerosis.

Each TCR beta cDNA library carried unique molecular identifiers. Roughly 500,000 cDNA molecules were obtained from about 0.98 to 11 million T cells. MiXCR, applied by TCRdb to the PCR reads, yields one record per CDR3 protein. This table holds around 440,000 distinct CDR3 sequences, roughly 45% found once. Trimming removed 3 bases at V and 5 bases at J, with 13 bases between. The CDR3 contains 14 residues. Findings and caveats of the study: In patients, five or six TRBV segments were more frequent than in controls, with TRBV5-6, TRBV5-1 and TRBV20-1 among them. Controls had significantly higher normalized Chao1 diversity than multiple sclerosis patients.

This TCR was recovered from a girl between 10 and 17 years old with multiple sclerosis. V and J are TRBV12-3 or TRBV12-4 and TRBJ1-1; possible D gene TRBD1, 5 bases. The sequenced sample was blood. This CDR3 reads CASSLSGRATEAFF. The CDR3 DNA follows: TGTGCCAGCAGTTTGTCAGGGAGAGCGACTGAAGCTTTCTTT.